The 5 T cell receptor beta chains in this list originate from one sample, sequenced in a study of T cell repertoires in cytomegalovirus infection. In TCRdb, the reads were re-called with MiXCR into one record per CDR3 protein. The data show approximately 110,000 distinct CDR3 sequences, about 30% seen once. These receptors have no identified antigens. This sample comprised CD8+ T cells from cultured PBMCs, obtained from culture after CMV antigen stimulation. The receptors come from a human donor in good health (CMV status not recorded). Some clones in this sample may be carry-over from other donors' samples.

This clonotype showed up many times. The genes are TRBV7-9 and TRBJ1-1; perhaps TRBD1 as D (5 bases). The V gene's germline CDR1 is SEHNR and CDR2 FQNEAQ (reference sequence). The V gene lost 7 bases and the J gene lost 3 bases, with 12 bases spanning the gap. The CDR3 contains 13 residues. The CDR3 here is CASTVLGDTEAFF. The CDR3 bases are TGTGCCAGCACCGTTCTAGGGGACACTGAAGCTTTCTTT.

The chain employs TRBV9 and TRBJ2-3; D not certain. The CDR3 runs to 14 residues. Trimming took off 0 bases at V and 1 base at J, with 6 bases between the two ends. Germline V gene data show CDR1 as SGDLS and CDR2 as YYNGEE. The DNA for the CDR3 is TGTGCCAGCAGCGTAGACCGAGGCACAGATACGCAGTATTTT. Its protein product is CASSVDRGTDTQYF.

This clonotype was observed many times. This chain joins TRBV11-2 and TRBJ2-1; D gene ambiguous. Germline assignment: CDR1 SGHAT and CDR2 FQNNGV. This CDR3 spans 15 amino acids. Between the trimmed V and J ends, which lost 1 base and 3 bases, there was a span of 10 bases. In nucleotides, the CDR3 is TGTGCCAGCAGCTTAGTTGCCGGGCTCTACAATGAGCAGTTCTTC. The encoded protein is CASSLVAGLYNEQFF.

This clonotype was seen only a few times. This chain links TRBV6-6 with TRBJ2-5, with TRBD1 as a possible D gene (5 bases). Trimming removed 8 bases at V and 1 base at J, with 8 bases between. Germline V lookup: CDR1 MNHNY, CDR2 SVGAGI (reference sequence). The CDR3 is made up of 12 amino acids. CDR3 loop: CASGASQETQYF. The CDR3 bases are TGTGCCAGCGGGGCCAGCCAAGAGACCCAGTACTTC.

This clonotype turned up a few times. The chain uses TRBV7-6 and TRBJ2-7; 9 positions agree with TRBD1. Germline V gene lookup returns CDR1 SGHVS and CDR2 FNYEAQ. There are 17 residues in the CDR3. Trimming took 4 bases from V and 6 from J; bases not matched to a gene: 16. The CDR3 nucleotides read TGTGCCAGCAGCTCTCCGGAAGGGGGACAGGGTTTGTTCGAGCAGTACTTC. Protein sequence: CASSSPEGGQGLFEQYF.